The 17 T cell receptor beta chains given below trace back to one sample, sequenced in a study of vaccination effects on CD4 cells after COVID-19. Produced via immunoSEQ multiplex PCR; TCRdb's table is partial and in-frame only. The repertoire holds some 24,000 clones, over 70% seen once, with around 23% in the top ten. Antigen specificity for these receptors is unknown. CD4+ T cells specific for antigen were expanded with viral peptide pools by the ViraFEST assay before sequencing. After roughly ten days in culture, the CD4+ T cells were isolated. All participants had two doses of either the BNT162b2 or mRNA-1273 vaccine. The sample here was CD4+ T cells from PBMCs cultured with HCoV-NL63 spike peptides, taken after COVID-19 vaccination. The receptors stem from a human donor who received a COVID-19 vaccine.

This clone appeared a few times. V usage is TRBV30 and J usage is TRBJ1-1; D is unresolved. The germline V gene encodes CDR1 GTSNPN and CDR2 SVGIG (reference sequence). The CDR3 runs 15 residues. V was trimmed by 3 bases and J by 8 bases, leaving 22 bases between them. CDR3: CAWSAPRGGLGEAFF. The CDR3 coding sequence is TGTGCCTGGAGCGCTCCACGGGGTGGGCTGGGCGAAGCTTTCTTT.

The chain carries TRBV27 and TRBJ1-2; D perhaps matches TRBD1 (5 bases). V shed 0 bases and J shed 8 bases, with 13 bases lying between them. CDR1 is MNHEY, CDR2 SMNVEV, per germline (reference sequence). The CDR3 length is 14 residues. The CDR3 nucleotides are TGTGCCAGCAGTTTATCAGGCGGGACTTTGGGCTACACCTTC. Translating gives CASSLSGGTLGYTF.

The gene calls are TRBV7-9 and TRBJ1-1, with no clear D. This CDR3 has 15 amino acids. Looked up from germline, CDR1 is SEHNR and CDR2 is FQNEAQ (reference sequence). Trimming cost V 4 bases and J 1 base, with 13 bases left between them. For the CDR3, the DNA is TGTGCCAGCAGCTCCCCTGAGATTGGGAACACTGAAGCTTTCTTT. Translating gives CASSSPEIGNTEAFF.

The rearrangement links TRBV6-2 or TRBV6-3 to TRBJ2-6; the D is unclear. The CDR3 runs to 15 residues. Trimming cost V 4 bases and J 3 bases, with 10 bases left between them. Germline V gene data show CDR1 as MNHEY and CDR2 as SVGEGT. CDR3 sequence reads: CASSSRPGGANVLTF. The CDR3 DNA is TGTGCCAGCAGTTCCCGGCCCGGTGGGGCCAACGTCCTGACTTTC.

The CDR3 here is CASSPGFYGYTF. In DNA form, the CDR3 reads TGTGCCAGCAGCCCAGGTTTCTATGGCTACACCTTC. This chain joins TRBV12-3 or TRBV12-4 and TRBJ1-2; D ambiguous. The CDR3 consists of 12 residues. V shed 6 bases and J shed 4 bases, with 9 bases lying between them.

This clone was detected a few times. V and J are TRBV6-6 and TRBJ1-5; maybe TRBD1 (5 bases). There are 13 residues in the CDR3. Germline values: CDR1 MNHNY, CDR2 SVGAGI (reference sequence). V was cut by 0 bases and J by 7 bases, with 7 bases left in between. CDR3 in DNA: TGTGCCAGCAGTTACTCGGGGGTACAGCCCCAGCATTTT. Translation gives CASSYSGVQPQHF.

The chain has TRBV6-5 and TRBJ2-7; perhaps D is TRBD1 or TRBD2 (5 bases each). Germline CDR1 reads MNHEY; CDR2 reads SVGAGI. The CDR3 is made up of 15 amino acids. Trimming took off 2 bases at V and 0 bases at J, with 11 bases between the two ends. CDR3 sequence (DNA): TGTGCCAGCAGTTACGGGGGTAGCTTCTCCTACGAGCAGTACTTC. Its protein is CASSYGGSFSYEQYF.

This clone was seen only a few times. CDR3 sequence: CASTVPGTVIYEQYF. The CDR3 bases are TGTGCCAGCACGGTACCGGGAACAGTGATTTACGAGCAGTACTTC. The chain links TRBV6-4 to TRBJ2-7; possibly TRBD2 for D (5 bases). Per germline, CDR1 MRHNA and CDR2 SNTAGT. The V end was cut by 7 bases, the J end by 4 bases, with 20 bases between. The CDR3 runs to 15 residues.

This clone was seen a few times. The chain employs TRBV30 and TRBJ2-3, with 7 bases lining up with TRBD2. This CDR3 comprises 13 residues. Unmatched junction bases numbered 8, after V lost 7 bases and J lost 4 bases. The germline V gene encodes CDR1 GTSNPN and CDR2 SVGIG (reference sequence). The CDR3 is CASRLAGADTQYF. The DNA of the CDR3 is TGTGCCTCCCGTCTCGCGGGAGCAGATACGCAGTATTTT. The variable domain in full, completed from reference TRBV30 and TRBJ2-3, reads SQTIHQWPATLVQPVGSPLSLECTVEGTSNPNLYWYRQAAGRGLQLLFYSVGIGQISSEVPQNLSASRPQDRQFILSSKKLLLSDSGFYLCASRLAGADTQYFGPGTRLTVL.

CDR3 amino acids: CASSEARGQGSDTQYF. The CDR3 DNA sequence: TGTGCCAGCAGTGAAGCGCGGGGGCAAGGATCAGATACGCAGTATTTT. J is TRBJ2-3 and V is TRBV6-1; D is possibly TRBD2 (7 bases). From germline, CDR1 is MNHNS and CDR2 SASEGT. The V gene lost 0 bases and the J gene lost 4 bases, with 14 bases spanning the gap. The CDR3 is 16 amino acids.

Comments on this clone: A junction end diverges from the germline sequence, so it may reflect a read error. The gene calls are TRBV10-3 and TRBJ2-3; D unresolved. The germline V gene has CDR1 ENHRY and CDR2 SYGVKD. The CDR3 runs 13 residues. CDR3 region: CAISEPRSPLTIF. DNA for the CDR3: TGTGCCATCAGTGAGCCTAGGAGCCCTCTGACGATCTTT.

The chain links TRBV12-3 or TRBV12-4 to TRBJ1-2; 7 bases are a match to TRBD1. J was trimmed by 4 bases and V by 5 bases; bases with no gene match: 4. This CDR3 contains 13 residues. Here the CDR3 DNA reads TGTGCCAGCAGTGACAGGGCCGGCTATGGCTACACCTTC. It encodes CASSDRAGYGYTF.

The chain links TRBV5-1 to TRBJ1-6; no definite D call. The CDR3 length is 14 residues. V dropped 0 bases and J dropped 7 bases, with 8 bases sitting between them. CDR1 SGHRS and CDR2 YFSETQ come from the germline V gene. The CDR3 spells CASSLGGGNSPLHF. CDR3 in DNA: TGCGCCAGCAGCTTGGGGGGAGGCAATTCACCCCTCCACTTT.

V and J are TRBV11-2 and TRBJ2-3; 8 positions match TRBD1. The CDR3 runs to 14 residues. V shed 5 bases, J shed 5 bases, and the junction held 6 bases outside the gene matches. CDR1 and CDR2 (germline): SGHAT, FQNNGV. CDR3 sequence: CASSKGQERDTQYF. CDR3 in DNA: TGTGCCAGCAGCAAGGGACAGGAGAGAGATACGCAGTATTTT.

This chain connects TRBV7-9 to TRBJ2-3, with D unclear. The CDR3 covers 14 residues. V was pared by 5 bases and J by 2 bases, with 11 bases between. CDR1 SEHNR and CDR2 FQNEAQ come from the germline V gene (reference sequence). The CDR3 loop is CASSGWAPTDTQYF. The DNA of the CDR3 is TGTGCCAGCAGCGGCTGGGCCCCCACAGATACGCAGTATTTT.

The genes are TRBV28 and TRBJ1-2; 12 nucleotides line up with TRBD1. The CDR3 runs 15 residues. Per germline, CDR1 MDHEN and CDR2 SYDVKM. After removal of 2 bases from V and 8 bases from J, the junction contained 6 bases not matched to a gene. In nucleotides, the CDR3 is TGTGCCAGCAGTTTAGGGGGACAGGGGGCGGAGGGCTACACCTTC. Encoded protein: CASSLGGQGAEGYTF.

The J gene is TRBJ2-1, the V gene TRBV28; D uncertain. The V gene lost 1 base and the J gene lost 15 bases, with 16 bases spanning the gap. This CDR3 is built from 13 residues. Germline V lookup: CDR1 MDHEN, CDR2 SYDVKM. CDR3: CASSLSASTYLFF. The CDR3, as DNA: TGTGCCAGCAGTTTATCGGCCTCCACCTACCTGTTCTTC. The full variable domain, in which reference TRBV28 and TRBJ2-1 provide the parts outside the CDR3, is DVKVTQSSRYLVKRTGEKVFLECVQDMDHENMFWYRQDPGLGLRLIYFSYDVKMKEKGDIPEGYSVSREKKERFSLILESASTNQTSMYLCASSLSASTYLFFGPGTRLTVL.